This T cell receptor beta chain stems from a study of cytomegalovirus exposure and HLA in healthy donors. V was clipped by 8 bases and J by 8 bases, with 10 bases between them. The germline V gene has CDR1 MNHEY and CDR2 SMNVEV (reference sequence). CDR3 length: 11 residues. 13 Jbeta primers and 60 Vbeta primers were used for the PCR. Generated by immunoSEQ multiplex PCR, the TCRdb table keeps only in-frame clones and is missing some. This sample has 110,000 or so clones, with roughly 13% found just once. A remark on this clone: Its antigen is undetermined.

Overall study results and limits: The later analysis indicated that the majority of CMV-associated TCR beta chains appeared HLA-restricted. A reported reduction in N-insertions relative to the approximately 690-donor mean was seen in an Asian-associated ancestry cluster in a later analysis.

The specimen was PBMCs. This chain connects TRBV27 to TRBJ1-5; D is ambiguous. This receptor was taken from a man aged 40-49 years in good health and CMV-seropositive. This CDR3 reads CASGEVEPQHF. The CDR3 coding sequence is TGTGCCAGCGGGGAGGTTGAGCCCCAGCATTTT.